Given below is one TCR beta chain in context. Its antigen is unidentified. Original analysis: ImmunoSEQ output lacked quality scores and full-length reads, limiting matched filtering. The table came from immunoSEQ multiplex PCR; TCRdb's copy has only in-frame clones and leaves some out. From that table come the V and J calls and clone size; the DNA was used to work out D and trimming. The table has about 1.1 million clones, roughly 77% seen once; the top ten hold over 0.8%. The data stem from a study of shared clonotypes between healthy human individuals. Study results and caveats: Clonotypes which were not shared had lower generation probabilities than clonotypes that all four donors shared. Sampling included only blood; tissue repertoires likely differ.

Adult donors, all healthy and HIV-negative, had no recent acute infections or vaccinations. What was sequenced was memory CD4+ T cells from PBMCs. Subset described: CD45RA-negative fraction. This receptor was taken from a man aged 18-30 years in good health. Some clones in this sample may be carry-over from other donors' samples.

CDR3 in DNA: TGCGCCACCTCTGGGGACAGTTTAGGGAACACCGGGGAGCTGTTTTTT. The encoded protein is CATSGDSLGNTGELFF. The chain employs TRBV10-2 and TRBJ2-2; TRBD1 matches 7 bases. From germline, CDR1 is WSHSY and CDR2 SAAADI. Trimming removed 10 bases from V and 1 base from J; junction bases left unmatched: 12. The CDR3 runs to 16 residues.